The entry that follows covers one T cell receptor (beta chain) sequence. By its share of the sample, this clonotype is large (0.1 to 1%). It lacks a known antigen. Qualities for individual bases were not recorded, and no much larger clone is one base off. The sample is drawn from a study of T cell repertoires in aging, cancer and after chemotherapy (dated by TCRdb to between 2019 and 2020). Context from the whole study: Six donor age groups were covered, ranging from 30 or younger up to 70 or older, and each group contained at least three individuals. Control TCR repertoires from healthy donors were recorded across several months to years, and re-sampling revealed clear clonal overlap. The study profiled peripheral blood TCR beta repertoires from healthy donors and cancer patients to examine immunoaging and T cell reconstitution after chemotherapy. Alongside some 100 healthy donors serving as a reference group, the cohort included some 220 cancer patients, of whom more than 85 had hematological cancers and some 130 had solid cancers. Millions of TCR reads were contained in the full dataset.

The full study reports these points: In healthy donors, the drop in TCR diversity with age came mainly from a loss of richness, whereas in cancer patients a loss of evenness also played a part. The authors noted that the repertoire data do not allow conclusions about immunological memory after chemotherapy. Untreated patients with hematological or solid cancers showed significantly lower blood TCR diversity and higher clonality than age-matched healthy donors. In both cancer cohorts, the median generation probability rose over the chemotherapy interval, which suggests that the repertoire was reconstituted through rebound thymic output.

CDR1 and CDR2 are drawn from the germline V gene (reference sequence): SGHAT, FQDESV. The CDR3 contains 14 residues, cysteine and phenylalanine counted. Kept here is only the CDR3 DNA, which spans 42 bases and is read in frame from base 1. V drops 5 bases and J drops 2 bases, leaving 13 bases in between. Using a mixed TRB-A/B primer pool, multiplex touch-down PCR amplified rearranged TRB sequences covering the V, D and J segments. Illumina adapters and sample indices were attached to the amplicons through two consecutive PCR reactions run with Phusion HS II polymerase. The amplicons were purified from gel with the NucleoSpin Gel and PCR Clean-up kit and then assessed with Qubit and an Agilent 2100 Bioanalyzer. The libraries were sequenced on an Illumina MiSeq with 600-cycle, single-indexed, paired-end runs. As for the authors' bioinformatics: MiXCR versions 2.12 and 3.0.5 were used to process TRB sequences. Each unique CDR3 nucleotide sequence counted as one clone, and only productive sequences with at least two reads were retained. The repertoire metrics were Shannon diversity, evenness, clonality (calculated as one minus evenness), and diversity profiles parameterized by alpha from 0 to 5. Generation probabilities of clones in paired pre- and post-chemotherapy samples were computed with the IGoR algorithm. TCRdb handled the public reads itself, with Q25 trimming in fastp and clone calling in MiXCR, and kept productive beta chains. Each CDR3 protein gets just one entry, which takes the most common genes and DNA from the rows behind it. The V and J calls come from TCRdb's annotation, not from the publication. The sample has 2,700 or so distinct CDR3 sequences on record, about 30% of them singletons. The top ten clones comprise more than 9% of the sample.

Genomic DNA extracted from peripheral blood, rather than sorted cells or RNA, was used as the source for amplification of TCR beta rearrangements. The sequence was collected from a human donor in good health. The chain is encoded by TRBV11-1 joined to TRBJ2-7; 6 matching bases give a weak D call of TRBD1. Source material: blood. The CDR3 region: CASSGTLETYEQYF. In nucleotide form, the sequence is TGTGCCAGCAGCGGGACATTGGAAACCTACGAGCAGTACTTC.